This T cell receptor (beta chain) derives from a study of T cells in Graves' hyperthyroidism and ophthalmopathy. This CDR3 comprises 18 residues. With 0 bases clipped from V and 3 bases from J, the junction kept 6 bases outside the gene matches. Germline loops: CDR1 SGDLS, CDR2 YYNGEE. This clonotype was counted ten times or more. Amplified regions were TCR beta CDR3 sequences from RNA transcripts. Using the HTBI primer set, a first-round RT-PCR was run on the TCR CDR3. TCRdb reanalysed the multiplex PCR reads using MiXCR and keeps one entry per CDR3 protein. The sample lists under 400,000 distinct CDR3 sequences, 16% seen once, with roughly 31% in the top ten.

The gene calls are TRBV9 and TRBJ2-2; 12 nucleotides align to TRBD2. This receptor was taken from a man aged 30 to 45 with Graves' hyperthyroidism. The sample taken for sequencing was blood. The CDR3 DNA sequence: TGTGCCAGCAGCGTAGAGAAAGGACTAGCGGGATACACCGGGGAGCTGTTTTTT. It encodes CASSVEKGLAGYTGELFF.